The 16 T cell receptor beta chains below all came from one sample that was sequenced in a study of shared clonotypes between healthy human individuals. Sequenced by immunoSEQ multiplex PCR; TCRdb stores in-frame clones only, minus some. The sample includes hundreds of thousands of clones, around 79% seen only once; the top ten take 13%. The sample was PBMCs. Receptor source: a woman aged 35 to 49 in good health. Some clones in this sample may be carry-over from other donors' samples.

This clone was seen many times. The CDR3 sequence: CSVADRGDQPQHF. CDR3 DNA: TGCAGCGTTGCGGACAGGGGCGATCAGCCCCAGCATTTT. V and J are TRBV29-1 and TRBJ1-5, with 9 bases that match TRBD1. Germline CDR1 SQVTM, CDR2 ANQGSEA. This CDR3 is built from 13 residues. Losses at the gene ends were 4 bases for V and 5 bases for J; bases not matched to a gene: 3.

This chain joins TRBV28 and TRBJ1-4, with D unresolved. Trimming took off 5 bases at V and 4 bases at J, with 17 bases between the two ends. The germline V gene encodes CDR1 MDHEN and CDR2 SYDVKM. CDR3 size: 16 residues. CDR3 sequence: CASSRSSTIVNEKLFF. The CDR3, as DNA: TGTGCCAGCAGTAGGAGCTCGACAATCGTTAATGAAAAACTGTTTTTT.

This clone was detected a few times. The CDR3 is CASSPMEAEDTQYF. The CDR3 DNA reads TGTGCCAGCAGCCCCATGGAGGCCGAAGATACGCAGTATTTT. The chain recombines TRBV13 with TRBJ2-3; D perhaps matches TRBD2 (5 bases). Trimming removed 5 bases from V and 5 bases from J, with 14 bases in between. Germline CDR1 is PRHDT and CDR2 is FYEKMQ (reference sequence). The CDR3 covers 14 residues.

The V gene is TRBV7-2, the J gene TRBJ2-5; D not certain. Trimming removed 5 bases at V and 4 bases at J, with 8 bases between. The CDR3 length is 12 residues. Germline CDR1 reads SGHTA; CDR2 reads FQGNSA. CDR3 in amino acids: CASSKWSETQYF. The CDR3 DNA reads TGTGCCAGCAGCAAGTGGTCAGAGACCCAGTACTTC.

The V and J genes are TRBV28 and TRBJ2-3; D perhaps matches TRBD1 (6 bases). The CDR3 has 13 amino acids. CDR1 MDHEN and CDR2 SYDVKM come from the germline V gene. V was shortened by 4 bases and J by 2 bases, with 7 bases between the two germline ends. CDR3 in DNA: TGTGCCAGCAGTTCAGGGGTCACAGATACGCAGTATTTT. Protein: CASSSGVTDTQYF.

This clone was picked up a small number of times. The chain carries TRBV30 and TRBJ2-7, with D uncertain. CDR1 is GTSNPN and CDR2 is SVGIG in the germline V gene (reference sequence). There are 12 residues in the CDR3. The V end was cut by 0 bases, the J end by 4 bases, with 7 bases between. CDR3 loop: CAWSVTAYEQYF. The CDR3 DNA follows: TGTGCCTGGAGTGTCACAGCGTACGAGCAGTACTTC.

This clone was picked up many times. This chain uses TRBV11-2 with TRBJ2-1, with D unresolved. Trimming pared 4 bases from V and 12 bases from J, leaving 16 bases between. Germline assignment: CDR1 SGHAT and CDR2 FQNNGV. The CDR3 has 13 residues. The CDR3 DNA is TGTGCCAGCAGCTCCCGTGGGCTTGTCGGGCAGTTCTTC. This sequence encodes CASSSRGLVGQFF. The full variable domain, in which reference TRBV11-2 and TRBJ2-1 provide the parts outside the CDR3, is EAGVAQSPRYKIIEKRQSVAFWCNPISGHATLYWYQQILGQGPKLLIQFQNNGVVDDSQLPKDRFSAERLKGVDSTLKIQPAKLEDSAVYLCASSSRGLVGQFFGPGTRLTVL.

The chain joins TRBV27 to TRBJ2-1, with a tentative D call TRBD1 (6 bases). Germline V gene lookup returns CDR1 MNHEY and CDR2 SMNVEV (reference sequence). V dropped 0 bases and J dropped 3 bases, with 12 bases sitting between them. This CDR3 is 16 amino acids long. The chain's CDR3 is CASSLSGTTYYNEQFF. In DNA, the CDR3 is TGTGCCAGCAGTTTATCGGGGACAACCTACTACAATGAGCAGTTCTTC.

The chain recombines TRBV29-1 with TRBJ1-2; maybe TRBD1 (5 bases). The V end lost 4 bases, the J end lost 3 bases, and 12 bases lay between the germline ends. The CDR3 loop spans 13 amino acids. The germline gives CDR1 SQVTM, CDR2 ANQGSEA. This chain's CDR3 is CSVVGGSDYGYTF. The CDR3 nucleotides are TGCAGCGTTGTCGGGGGGAGCGACTATGGCTACACCTTC. Full variable domain (outside the CDR3, taken from reference TRBV29-1 and TRBJ1-2): SAVISQKPSRDICQRGTSLTIQCQVDSQVTMMFWYRQQPGQSLTLIATANQGSEATYESGFVIDKFPISRPNLTFSTLTVSNMSPEDSSIYLCSVVGGSDYGYTFGSGTRLTVV.

The CDR3 region has the DNA TGTGCCAGCAGTTTGGGGGGCGGAGGCTACACCTTC. It codes for CASSLGGGGYTF. The V call is TRBV28, the J call TRBJ1-2; a weak D match, TRBD1 (6 bases). The CDR3 totals 12 residues. With 3 bases removed from V and 8 bases from J, the gap between germline ends came to 10 bases. CDR1 is MDHEN and CDR2 is SYDVKM in the germline V gene.

V usage is TRBV9 and J usage is TRBJ2-7; 9 positions agree with TRBD2. V trimming: 0 bases; J trimming: 0 bases; junction bases outside the gene matches: 1. Germline-derived CDR1 and CDR2 are SGDLS and YYNGEE. This CDR3 comprises 15 residues. The CDR3 loop is CASSVAGLASYEQYF. CDR3 bases: TGTGCCAGCAGCGTAGCGGGACTAGCCTCCTACGAGCAGTACTTC.

This clone appeared once. This sequence joins TRBV19 and TRBJ1-4; D is ambiguous. The CDR3 contains 17 residues. Germline CDR1 and CDR2: LNHDA and SQIVND (reference sequence). The ends were cut back, 5 bases at V and 0 bases at J, with 16 bases in the middle. The CDR3 DNA sequence: TGTGCCAGTAGTGGCCTCGGCAACCCTGCAACTAATGAAAAACTGTTTTTT. Encoded protein: CASSGLGNPATNEKLFF. Full variable domain (missing parts from reference TRBV19 and TRBJ1-4): DGGITQSPKYLFRKEGQNVTLSCEQNLNHDAMYWYRQDPGQGLRLIYYSQIVNDFQKGDIAEGYSVSREKKESFPLTVTSAQKNPTAFYLCASSGLGNPATNEKLFFGSGTQLSVL.

The gene calls are TRBV19 and TRBJ2-7, with D tentatively TRBD2 (5 bases). This CDR3 is 13 amino acids long. V gave up 5 bases and J gave up 3 bases, with 11 bases separating them. Germline lookup yields CDR1 LNHDA and CDR2 SQIVND (reference sequence). This CDR3 reads CASSSGLLYEQYF. The CDR3 DNA sequence: TGTGCCAGTAGTTCCGGACTCCTCTACGAGCAGTACTTC.

This clone was seen a single time. This chain links TRBV6-6 with TRBJ2-7; tentatively, D is TRBD2 (7 bases). CDR1 MNHNY and CDR2 SVGAGI come from the germline V gene (reference sequence). The CDR3 runs to 14 residues. V was shortened by 6 bases and J by 6 bases, with 18 bases between the two germline ends. The CDR3 DNA follows: TGTGCCAGCAGCCCCTCGGGGGGCGCTTCCGAGCAGTACTTC. Its protein is CASSPSGGASEQYF.

The chain links TRBV7-8 to TRBJ1-3; D unresolved. The CDR3 length is 12 residues. Germline V lookup: CDR1 SGHVS, CDR2 FQNEAQ. V was trimmed by 1 base and J by 6 bases, leaving 4 bases between them. The CDR3 DNA is TGTGCCAGCAGCTTAGTTGTAAACACCATATATTTT. This gives the protein CASSLVVNTIYF.

The chain's CDR3 is CGVGLAGRVDEQFF. The CDR3 DNA is TGTGGGGTAGGGCTAGCGGGAAGGGTCGATGAGCAGTTCTTC. V gene TRBV7-8 combines with J gene TRBJ2-1; TRBD2 aligns across 9 bases. The CDR3 runs to 14 residues. CDR1 and CDR2 from the germline V gene are SGHVS and FQNEAQ.